This T cell receptor beta chain was retrieved from a study of T cell repertoires in cytomegalovirus infection. About the study: Researchers turned to recently identified HLA-C-restricted CMV epitopes as well as well-studied HLA-B-restricted ones. Public signatures in TCR beta pointed to CMV infection and matching HLA type. Whole-study findings and limits: CMV-specific TCR beta clonotypes restricted by HLA-C were the ones dominating the ex vivo response.

Points on this clonotype: Its antigen is currently unknown.

This CDR3 is built from 14 residues. Germline CDR1 reads SEHNR; CDR2 reads FQNEAQ (reference sequence). V was trimmed by 8 bases and J by 9 bases, leaving 20 bases between them. Each CDR3 protein gets one entry after TCRdb re-called the reads with MiXCR. The sample lists about 830,000 distinct CDR3 sequences; about 30% were seen once. This TCR derives from a human donor in good health (CMV status not recorded). Some clones in this sample may be carry-over from other donors' samples. The sample was cultured CD8+ T cells from PBMCs, taken from culture after CMV antigen stimulation. This chain connects TRBV7-9 to TRBJ2-1, with D possibly being TRBD1 (6 bases). The DNA of the CDR3 is TGTGCCAGCGCCTCAGCAGGGGATGTAGGTGAGCAGTTCTTC. As protein: CASASAGDVGEQFF.